This passage covers 16 T cell receptor beta chains from one sample sequenced in a study of blood T cell repertoires in COVID-19 (dated by TCRdb to 2018 to 2020). The library was built by means of the immunoSEQ multiplex PCR assay. This is the immuneACCESS table as TCRdb keeps it, with only in-frame sequences that have V and J called. A part of the clones is gone; compared with another copy, unresolved V genes explain less than half, and the rest is unexplained. The sample yields 100,000 to 150,000 clones; 79% were counted once. More than 35% of the sample goes to the ten largest clones. The source material was peripheral blood. The source of these receptors is a man in his forties with active or convalescent COVID-19.

This clone appeared a single time. V and J are TRBV3-1 (or the pseudogene TRBV3-2) and TRBJ1-1, with D tentatively TRBD1 (5 bases). V was shortened by 4 bases and J by 4 bases, with 10 bases between the two germline ends. CDR3 length equals 13 residues. Looked up from germline, CDR1 is LGHDT and CDR2 is YNNKEL (reference sequence). The CDR3 sequence: CASSLRGSTEAFF. Here the CDR3 DNA reads TGTGCCAGCAGCCTACGGGGGAGCACTGAAGCTTTCTTT.

This rearrangement joins TRBV5-1 to TRBJ2-5, with D perhaps TRBD1 (6 bases). The germline V gene encodes CDR1 SGHRS and CDR2 YFSETQ. This CDR3 spans 13 amino acids. Trimming cost V 5 bases and J 2 bases, with 10 bases left between them. In DNA form, the CDR3 reads TGCGCCAGCAGGACAGGCCCGCAAGAGACCCAGTACTTC. Its protein is CASRTGPQETQYF.

V and J are TRBV2 and TRBJ2-7; D possibly corresponds to TRBD2 (6 bases). Trimming removed 1 base at V and 6 bases at J, with 10 bases between. The length of the CDR3 is 13 residues. Germline V lookup: CDR1 SNHLY, CDR2 FYNNEI. CDR3 DNA sequence: TGTGCCAGCAGTGAAGTGGAGGGCGGCGAGCAGTACTTC. It encodes CASSEVEGGEQYF.

This clone was observed a single time. The chain uses TRBV3-1 (or the pseudogene TRBV3-2) and TRBJ2-2; unclear D gene. Trimming took off 3 bases at V and 7 bases at J, with 3 bases between the two ends. The length of the CDR3 is 11 residues. Germline V gene lookup returns CDR1 LGHDT and CDR2 YNNKEL (reference sequence). The CDR3 nucleotides are TGTGCCAGCAGCCAGAGCGGGGAGCTGTTTTTT. It codes for CASSQSGELFF.

This clone has only one observation. This chain connects TRBV5-1 to TRBJ1-2; 10 bases match TRBD1. The CDR3 covers 14 residues. With 3 bases clipped from V and 2 bases from J, the junction kept 1 base outside the gene matches. Germline V gene sequence: CDR1 SGHRS, CDR2 YFSETQ. The CDR3 spells CASSWGQGNYGYTF. The CDR3 nucleotides read TGCGCCAGCAGCTGGGGACAGGGGAACTATGGCTACACCTTC.

V gene TRBV27 combines with J gene TRBJ2-1, with D tentatively TRBD1 (5 bases). The V gene lost 4 bases and the J gene lost 5 bases, with 18 bases spanning the gap. Germline lookup yields CDR1 MNHEY and CDR2 SMNVEV (reference sequence). The CDR3 covers 16 residues. As DNA, the CDR3 is TGTGCCAGCAGTTCCTATCTGAGGACAAGAGACAATGAGCAGTTCTTC. Amino acids: CASSSYLRTRDNEQFF.

The CDR3 DNA is TGTGCCATCAGCAGGGAGGGGGATAATGAAAAACTGTTTTTT. Translated: CAISREGDNEKLFF. The J gene is TRBJ1-4, the V gene TRBV10-3; D possibly corresponds to TRBD1 (6 bases). Trimming removed 6 bases from V and 4 bases from J, with 12 bases in between. This CDR3 has 14 residues. Germline CDR1 reads ENHRY; CDR2 reads SYGVKD.

CDR3 in amino acids: CASSMKAYSGANVLTF. The CDR3 DNA reads as TGTGCCAGTAGTATGAAAGCGTACTCTGGGGCCAACGTCCTGACTTTC. The chain is built from TRBV19 and TRBJ2-6; D unclear. CDR3 size: 16 residues. Trimming stripped 3 bases from V and 0 bases from J, with 9 bases between. CDR1 LNHDA and CDR2 SQIVND come from the germline V gene (reference sequence).

The CDR3 loop is CASSRTNAEQFF. In DNA form, the CDR3 reads TGTGCCAGCAGCAGAACTAACGCGGAGCAGTTCTTC. The chain links TRBV6-5 to TRBJ2-1; D is ambiguous. This CDR3 is built from 12 residues. Germline assignment: CDR1 MNHEY and CDR2 SVGAGI. Trimming cost V 6 bases and J 10 bases, with 13 bases left between them.

This chain links TRBV6-2 or TRBV6-3 with TRBJ1-5; D gene uncertain. Trimming cost V 4 bases and J 0 bases, with 7 bases left between them. Germline CDR1 reads MNHEY; CDR2 reads SVGEGT. This CDR3 comprises 14 residues. In nucleotides, the CDR3 is TGTGCCAGCAGTTCCGCGCATAGCAATCAGCCCCAGCATTTT. Translated: CASSSAHSNQPQHF.

This clone was picked up a small number of times. The rearrangement links TRBV19 to TRBJ1-3; unclear D gene. This CDR3 is 11 amino acids long. Per the germline V gene, CDR1 is LNHDA and CDR2 is SQIVND (reference sequence). V lost 8 bases to trimming and J lost 6 bases, with 8 bases between them. The CDR3 region has the DNA TGTGCCAGTGTCAAAAAAAACACCATATATTTT. It specifies CASVKKNTIYF.

The chain recombines TRBV28 with TRBJ1-1, with TRBD1 identical over 9 bases. V was pared by 7 bases and J by 1 base, with 10 bases of the junction left unmatched. The germline V gene encodes CDR1 MDHEN and CDR2 SYDVKM. The CDR3 has 16 residues. The CDR3 DNA reads as TGTGCCAGCATATCCGGGACAGGGCTGGGGAACACTGAAGCTTTCTTT. Protein sequence: CASISGTGLGNTEAFF.

The chain couples TRBV19 to TRBJ2-1, with TRBD2 matching 8 bases. This CDR3 is 15 amino acids long. The germline V gene has CDR1 LNHDA and CDR2 SQIVND (reference sequence). After removal of 9 bases from V and 7 bases from J, the junction contained 14 bases not matched to a gene. CDR3 bases: TGTGCCAGCAAGCGGGGGACCCAGGACCGTAATGAGCAGTTCTTC. Its translation: CASKRGTQDRNEQFF.

The rearrangement uses TRBV6-2 or TRBV6-3 and TRBJ2-3; 7 nucleotides match TRBD2. CDR3 length: 14 residues. J lost 5 bases, V lost 6 bases, and 8 bases had no gene match. CDR1 and CDR2 from the germline V gene are MNHEY and SVGEGT. For the CDR3, the DNA is TGTGCCAGCAGCTCCGGACTAGGCCGAGATACGCAGTATTTT. Protein: CASSSGLGRDTQYF.

The chain couples TRBV30 to TRBJ1-5; 7 nucleotides agree with TRBD1. Unmatched junction bases numbered 13, after V lost 4 bases and J lost 10 bases. The CDR3 has 14 amino acids. Per the germline V gene, CDR1 is GTSNPN and CDR2 is SVGIG (reference sequence). In nucleotides, the CDR3 is TGTGCCTGGACCTACAGGGGAATCGGTTCCCCCCAGCATTTT. This sequence encodes CAWTYRGIGSPQHF.

The V and J genes are TRBV5-1 and TRBJ1-2; a possible D gene is TRBD1 (5 bases). Trimming removed 0 bases from V and 7 bases from J, with 10 bases in between. The CDR3 spans 13 residues. Germline V gives CDR1 SGHRS, CDR2 YFSETQ. In DNA, the CDR3 is TGCGCCAGCAGCTTGGGGGGCCCGAGTGGCTACACCTTC. Its translation: CASSLGGPSGYTF.